This T cell receptor beta chain was documented in a study of memory CD4+ T cells and cytomegalovirus serostatus. Germline assignment: CDR1 MNHNS and CDR2 SASEGT. Trimming stripped 7 bases from V and 2 bases from J, with 12 bases between. The CDR3 runs to 13 residues. The table came from immunoSEQ multiplex PCR; TCRdb's copy has only in-frame clones and leaves some out. The sample consists of some 52,000 clones, around four fifths of them appearing once. The sort gate was single viable CD3+CD4+CD8-CD45RO+ cells for memory CD4+ T cells. The sample consisted of memory CD4+ T cells from blood. V is TRBV6-1 and J is TRBJ2-7, with D tentatively TRBD1 or TRBD2 (5 bases each). The source of this sequence is an adult in good health and CMV-seropositive. In DNA, the CDR3 is TGTGCCAGCAAATCCGGGACCGCCTACGAGCAGTACTTC. This sequence encodes CASKSGTAYEQYF.